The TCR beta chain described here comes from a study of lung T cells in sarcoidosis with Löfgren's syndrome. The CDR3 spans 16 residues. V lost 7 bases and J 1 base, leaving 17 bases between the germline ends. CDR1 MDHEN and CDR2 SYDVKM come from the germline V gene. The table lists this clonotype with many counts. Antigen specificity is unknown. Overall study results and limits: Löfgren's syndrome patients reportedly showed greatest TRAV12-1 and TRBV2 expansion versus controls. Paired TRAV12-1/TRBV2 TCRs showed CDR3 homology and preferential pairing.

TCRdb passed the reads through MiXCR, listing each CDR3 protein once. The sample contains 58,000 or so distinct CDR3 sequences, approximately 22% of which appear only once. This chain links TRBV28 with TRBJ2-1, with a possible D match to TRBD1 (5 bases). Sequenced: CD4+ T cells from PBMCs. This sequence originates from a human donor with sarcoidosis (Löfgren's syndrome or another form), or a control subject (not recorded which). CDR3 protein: CASTGSSKGSYNEQFF. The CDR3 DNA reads TGTGCCAGCACTGGGTCGTCGAAGGGGTCCTACAATGAGCAGTTCTTC.